This TCR beta chain was sequenced during a study of T cells in Graves' hyperthyroidism and ophthalmopathy. The source material, RNA transcripts, was used to amplify TCR beta CDR3 regions. The HTBI primer set drove a first-round RT-PCR of the TCR CDR3. Using its own MiXCR run on the multiplex PCR reads, TCRdb lists one record per CDR3 protein. The repertoire holds around 700,000 distinct CDR3 sequences, with around 19% as singletons. Findings of the study overall: Ophthalmopathy onset followed model prediction by a median about 6.9 months. Most expanded thyroid clonotypes above 0.001 also appeared in blood.

The CDR3 covers 14 residues. Trimming removed 6 bases from V and 3 bases from J; junction bases left unmatched: 5. This clonotype was found many times. The antigen is unknown. This chain joins TRBV12-3 or TRBV12-4 and TRBJ1-1; 9 bases are shared with TRBD1. Sequencing used blood. The sequence derives from a woman aged 50 to 65 with Graves' hyperthyroidism that later progressed to Graves' ophthalmopathy. The CDR3: CASSLQGADTEAFF. CDR3 DNA: TGTGCCAGCAGCCTACAGGGGGCGGACACTGAAGCTTTCTTT.